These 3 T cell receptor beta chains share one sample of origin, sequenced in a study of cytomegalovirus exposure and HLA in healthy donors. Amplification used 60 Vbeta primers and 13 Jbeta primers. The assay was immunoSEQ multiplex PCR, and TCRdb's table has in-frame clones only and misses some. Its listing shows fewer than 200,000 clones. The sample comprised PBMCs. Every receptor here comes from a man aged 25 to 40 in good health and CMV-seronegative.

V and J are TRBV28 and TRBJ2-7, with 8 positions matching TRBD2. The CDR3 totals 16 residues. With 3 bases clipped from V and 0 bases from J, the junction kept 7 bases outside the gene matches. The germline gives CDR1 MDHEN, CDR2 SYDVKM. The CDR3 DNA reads TGTGCCAGCAGTTTCCACCTAGCGGGCCTCTCCTACGAGCAGTACTTC. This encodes CASSFHLAGLSYEQYF. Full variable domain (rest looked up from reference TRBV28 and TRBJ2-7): DVKVTQSSRYLVKRTGEKVFLECVQDMDHENMFWYRQDPGLGLRLIYFSYDVKMKEKGDIPEGYSVSREKKERFSLILESASTNQTSMYLCASSFHLAGLSYEQYFGPGTRLTVT.

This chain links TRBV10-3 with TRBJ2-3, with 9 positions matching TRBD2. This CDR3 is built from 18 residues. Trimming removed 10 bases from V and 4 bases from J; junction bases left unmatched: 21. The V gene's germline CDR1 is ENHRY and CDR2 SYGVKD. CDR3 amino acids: CATAPSPRGGRVPDTQYF. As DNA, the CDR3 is TGTGCCACCGCCCCTTCGCCGCGGGGCGGGAGGGTCCCAGATACGCAGTATTTT.

The CDR3 DNA is TGTGCCAGTAGTCGGGAAATGAACACTGAAGCTTTCTTT. Residues: CASSREMNTEAFF. This sequence joins TRBV19 and TRBJ1-1, with D unresolved. The germline V gene has CDR1 LNHDA and CDR2 SQIVND (reference sequence). This CDR3 spans 13 amino acids. Trimming shortened V by 5 bases and J by 0 bases, and 7 bases separated the two germline ends.